Sequencing of this T cell receptor beta chain was carried out in a study of T cell responses to AZD1222 COVID-19 vaccine. Libraries were prepared by immunoSEQ multiplex PCR; TCRdb keeps only in-frame clonotypes and omits some of them. The table has around 190,000 clones, more than 85% seen once. Study results and caveats: Seropositive at baseline were only a handful of AZD1222 recipients.

In regard to this clone: Its specificity is unknown.

Germline V gives CDR1 SNHLY, CDR2 FYNNEI. CDR3 size: 16 residues. V shed 3 bases, J shed 7 bases, and the junction held 10 bases outside the gene matches. The source material was peripheral blood, sampled 28 days after the second AZD1222 dose. This clonotype was sampled from an adult who received the AZD1222 COVID-19 vaccine. V is TRBV2 and J is TRBJ2-1; 9 bases map to TRBD1. The CDR3 here is CASSDRTGELTNEQFF. The CDR3, as DNA: TGTGCCAGCAGTGACCGGACAGGGGAGCTTACAAATGAGCAGTTCTTC.